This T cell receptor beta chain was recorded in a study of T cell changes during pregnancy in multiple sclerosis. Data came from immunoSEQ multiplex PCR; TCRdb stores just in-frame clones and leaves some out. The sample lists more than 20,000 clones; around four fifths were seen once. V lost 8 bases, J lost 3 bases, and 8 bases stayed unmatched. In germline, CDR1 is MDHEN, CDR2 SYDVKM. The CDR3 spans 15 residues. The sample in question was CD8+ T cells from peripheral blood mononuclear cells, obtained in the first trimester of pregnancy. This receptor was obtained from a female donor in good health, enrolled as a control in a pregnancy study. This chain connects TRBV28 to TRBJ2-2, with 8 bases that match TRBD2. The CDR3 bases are TGTGCCAGCCGGGAGGGGCGGAGAGACACCGGGGAGCTGTTTTTT. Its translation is CASREGRRDTGELFF. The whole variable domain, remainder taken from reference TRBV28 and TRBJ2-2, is DVKVTQSSRYLVKRTGEKVFLECVQDMDHENMFWYRQDPGLGLRLIYFSYDVKMKEKGDIPEGYSVSREKKERFSLILESASTNQTSMYLCASREGRRDTGELFFGEGSRLTVL.